Listed below are T cell receptor beta chains from one sample, sequenced in a study of shared clonotypes between healthy human individuals. Sequencing was performed with immunoSEQ multiplex PCR; in TCRdb, only in-frame clones are kept and a portion is missing. The data contain some 450,000 clones, around 77% of them singletons. What was sequenced was PBMCs. These receptors came from a woman aged 40 to 50 in good health. Some clones in this sample may be carry-over from other donors' samples. Both conserved end residues are part of each CDR3. Each record gives: D gene, J gene, V gene, clone size, CDR3 DNA, CDR3 protein. The D gene is left open where the match is weak. Some rows mark clone size as missing; the rest say once, few, many or name a class of expanded clone.

-,TRBJ2-1,TRBV6-6,once,TGTGCCAGCAGTTACTACCAGCAGACCTACAATGAGCAGTTCTTC,CASSYYQQTYNEQFF
TRBD2,TRBJ2-3,TRBV7-2,-,TGTGCCAGCAGTCCACTAGCGGGTTCTCTAGATACGCAGTATTTT,CASSPLAGSLDTQYF
-,TRBJ2-3,TRBV9,-,TGTGCCAGCAGGTTCAATCATACGCAGTATTTT,CASRFNHTQYF
TRBD2,TRBJ2-5,TRBV10-3,-,TGTGCCATCAGTGAGGGGCTAGCGGGAGTAGAGACCCAGTACTTC,CAISEGLAGVETQYF
TRBD1,TRBJ2-1,TRBV7-6,few,TGTGCCAGCAGCCTGGGGACAGGGAACCACAATGAGCAGTTCTTC,CASSLGTGNHNEQFF
-,TRBJ2-7,TRBV28,many,TGTGCCAGCAGTTTTTCGGAACACTACGAGCAGTACTTC,CASSFSEHYEQYF
-,TRBJ1-4,TRBV5-1,-,TGCGCCAGCAGCTTGGTCACAGGTTCTAATGAAAAACTGTTTTTT,CASSLVTGSNEKLFF
-,TRBJ2-1,TRBV5-4,-,TGTGCCAGCAGCCTAAAAACAGGTCAAACCTACAATGAGCAGTTCTTC,CASSLKTGQTYNEQFF
-,TRBJ1-1,TRBV10-3,-,TGTGCCATCAGTCCGACAGGATCGAACACTGAAGCTTTCTTT,CAISPTGSNTEAFF
TRBD1,TRBJ1-1,TRBV20-1,-,TGCAGTGCTAGTGGGGACAGGAGAGCTTTCTTT,CSASGDRRAFF
-,TRBJ1-5,TRBV15,-,TGTGCCACCAGCAGCCAGAGGCTGGGGCAGCCCCAGCATTTT,CATSSQRLGQPQHF
TRBD2,TRBJ2-7,TRBV5-4,-,TGTGCCAGCAGCTTGGACGGGAGGGCCCGCGAGCAGTACTTC,CASSLDGRAREQYF
-,TRBJ1-2,TRBV6-1,-,TGTGCCAGCGTGGTCACCCAAGGAGTCGCTCACACCTTC,CASVVTQGVAHTF
TRBD1,TRBJ2-3,TRBV5-1,-,TGCGCCAGCAGCCACGGACAGGGGCTAACAGATACGCAGTATTTT,CASSHGQGLTDTQYF
-,TRBJ2-3,TRBV29-1,-,TGCAGCGTTGGGGAGAGCACAGATACGCAGTATTTT,CSVGESTDTQYF
-,TRBJ2-6,TRBV5-6,many,TGTGCCAGCAGCTTGGGTCGGTCCGGGGCCAACGTCCTGACTTTC,CASSLGRSGANVLTF